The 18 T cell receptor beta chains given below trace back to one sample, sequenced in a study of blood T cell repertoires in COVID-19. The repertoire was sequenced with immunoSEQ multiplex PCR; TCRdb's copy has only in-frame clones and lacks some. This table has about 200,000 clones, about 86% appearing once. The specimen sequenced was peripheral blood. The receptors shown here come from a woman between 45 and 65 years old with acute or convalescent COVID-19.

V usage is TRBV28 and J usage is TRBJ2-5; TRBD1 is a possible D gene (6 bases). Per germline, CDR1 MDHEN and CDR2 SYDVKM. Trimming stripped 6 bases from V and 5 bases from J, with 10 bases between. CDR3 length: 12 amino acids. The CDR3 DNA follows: TGTGCCAGCAGCCTCACAGGGGAGACCCAGTACTTC. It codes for CASSLTGETQYF.

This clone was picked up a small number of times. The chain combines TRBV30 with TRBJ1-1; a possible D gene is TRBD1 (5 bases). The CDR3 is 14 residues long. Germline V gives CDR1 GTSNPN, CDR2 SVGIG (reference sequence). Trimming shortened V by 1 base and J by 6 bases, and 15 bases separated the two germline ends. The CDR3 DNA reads TGTGCCTGGAGTGCGGACCCGGGCAGGGCTGAAGCTTTCTTT. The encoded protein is CAWSADPGRAEAFF.

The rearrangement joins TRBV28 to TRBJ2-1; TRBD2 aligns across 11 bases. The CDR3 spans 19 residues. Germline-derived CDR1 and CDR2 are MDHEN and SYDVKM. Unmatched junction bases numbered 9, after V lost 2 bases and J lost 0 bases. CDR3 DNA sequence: TGTGCCAGCAGTTTAAGGCTAGCGGGAGGTTTAAGCTCCTACAATGAGCAGTTCTTC. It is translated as CASSLRLAGGLSSYNEQFF.

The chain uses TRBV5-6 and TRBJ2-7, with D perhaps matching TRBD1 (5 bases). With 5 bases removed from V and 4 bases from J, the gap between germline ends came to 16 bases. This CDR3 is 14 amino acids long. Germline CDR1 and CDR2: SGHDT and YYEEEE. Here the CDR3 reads CASSFRQLPYEQYF. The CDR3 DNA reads TGTGCCAGCAGTTTCCGACAGTTACCATACGAGCAGTACTTC.

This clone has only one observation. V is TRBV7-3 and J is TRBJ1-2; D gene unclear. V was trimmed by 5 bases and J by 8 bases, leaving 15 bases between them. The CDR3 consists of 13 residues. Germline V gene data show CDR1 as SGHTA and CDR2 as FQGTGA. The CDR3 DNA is TGTGCCAGCAGCAATGACGGGGTGGAAGGCTACACCTTC. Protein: CASSNDGVEGYTF.

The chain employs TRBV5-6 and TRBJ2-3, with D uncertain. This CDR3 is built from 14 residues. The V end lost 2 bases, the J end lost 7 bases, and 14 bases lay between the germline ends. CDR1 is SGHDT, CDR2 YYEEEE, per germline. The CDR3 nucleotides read TGTGCCAGCAGCTTCCCTAGTGTCGCTAATACGCAGTATTTT. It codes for CASSFPSVANTQYF. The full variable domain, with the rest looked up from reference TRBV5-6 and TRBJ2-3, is DAGVTQSPTHLIKTRGQQVTLRCSPKSGHDTVSWYQQALGQGPQFIFQYYEEEERQRGNFPDRFSGHQFPNYSSELNVNALLLGDSALYLCASSFPSVANTQYFGPGTRLTVL.

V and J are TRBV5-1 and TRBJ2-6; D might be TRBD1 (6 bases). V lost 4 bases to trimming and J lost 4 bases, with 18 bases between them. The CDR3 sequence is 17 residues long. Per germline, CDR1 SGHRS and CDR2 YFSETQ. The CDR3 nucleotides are TGCGCCAGCAGCCTCTCCCTACAGGGCTTGGGGGCCAACGTCCTGACTTTC. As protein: CASSLSLQGLGANVLTF. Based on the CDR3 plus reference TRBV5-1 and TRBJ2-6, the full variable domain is KAGVTQTPRYLIKTRGQQVTLSCSPISGHRSVSWYQQTPGQGLQFLFEYFSETQRNKGNFPGRFSGRQFSNSRSEMNVSTLELGDSALYLCASSLSLQGLGANVLTFGAGSRLTVL.

The CDR3 DNA reads TGTGCCAGCAGCCTAGTCGGGAATGAAAAACTGTTTTTT. Its translation: CASSLVGNEKLFF. J is TRBJ1-4 and V is TRBV14; D remains ambiguous. Trimming pared 4 bases from V and 5 bases from J, leaving 8 bases between. The CDR3 sequence is 13 residues long. CDR1 SGHDN and CDR2 FVKESK come from the germline V gene.

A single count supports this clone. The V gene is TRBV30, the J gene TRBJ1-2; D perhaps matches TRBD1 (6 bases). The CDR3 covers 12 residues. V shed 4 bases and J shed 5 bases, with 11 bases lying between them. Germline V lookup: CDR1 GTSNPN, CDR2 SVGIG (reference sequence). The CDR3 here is CAWNRDRYGYTF. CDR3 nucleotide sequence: TGTGCCTGGAACAGGGATAGGTATGGCTACACCTTC.

The CDR3 sequence: CAWSVTGFEAFF. As DNA, the CDR3 is TGTGCCTGGAGTGTAACAGGTTTTGAAGCTTTCTTT. The J gene is TRBJ1-1, the V gene TRBV30; D is possibly TRBD1 (5 bases). Looked up from germline, CDR1 is GTSNPN and CDR2 is SVGIG (reference sequence). There are 12 residues in the CDR3. V was shortened by 0 bases and J by 7 bases, with 9 bases between the two germline ends.

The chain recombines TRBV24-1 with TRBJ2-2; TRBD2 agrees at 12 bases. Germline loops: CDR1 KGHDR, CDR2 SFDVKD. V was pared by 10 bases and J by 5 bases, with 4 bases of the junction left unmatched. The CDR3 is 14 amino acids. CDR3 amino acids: CATETSGSTGELFF. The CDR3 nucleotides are TGTGCCACAGAGACTAGCGGGAGTACCGGGGAGCTGTTTTTT.

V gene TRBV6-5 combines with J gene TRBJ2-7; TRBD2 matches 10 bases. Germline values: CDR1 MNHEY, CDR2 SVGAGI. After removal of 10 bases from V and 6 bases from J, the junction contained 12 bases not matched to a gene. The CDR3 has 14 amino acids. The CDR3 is CATNIDLAGVEQYF. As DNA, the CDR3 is TGTGCCACCAATATAGATCTAGCGGGAGTCGAGCAGTACTTC.

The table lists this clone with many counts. For the CDR3, the DNA is TGTGCCAGCAGCCAAGACAGGGACTACGAGCAGTACTTC. Encoded protein: CASSQDRDYEQYF. V gene TRBV14 combines with J gene TRBJ2-7, with a possible D match to TRBD1 (5 bases). The V end lost 0 bases, the J end lost 3 bases, and 6 bases lay between the germline ends. The CDR3 extends over 13 amino acids. Germline V gene data show CDR1 as SGHDN and CDR2 as FVKESK.

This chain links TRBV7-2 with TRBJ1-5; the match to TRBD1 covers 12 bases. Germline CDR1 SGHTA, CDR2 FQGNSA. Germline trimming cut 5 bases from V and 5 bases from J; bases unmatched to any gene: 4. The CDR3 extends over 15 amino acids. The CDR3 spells CASSRGTGGDQPQHF. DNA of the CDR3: TGTGCCAGCAGCCGCGGGACAGGGGGCGATCAGCCCCAGCATTTT.

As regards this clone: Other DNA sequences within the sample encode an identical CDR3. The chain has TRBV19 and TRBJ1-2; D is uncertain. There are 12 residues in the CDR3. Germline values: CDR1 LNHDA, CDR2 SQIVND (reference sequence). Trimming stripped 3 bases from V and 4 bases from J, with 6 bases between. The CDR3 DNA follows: TGTGCCAGTAGTATTCCGCGCTATGGCTACACCTTC. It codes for CASSIPRYGYTF.

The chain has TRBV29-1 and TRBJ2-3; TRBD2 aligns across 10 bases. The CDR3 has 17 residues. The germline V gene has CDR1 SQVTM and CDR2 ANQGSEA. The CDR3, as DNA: TGCTATGCAACGGTAGCGGGAGGCCGCGGAGACACAGATACGCAGTATTTT. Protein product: CYATVAGGRGDTDTQYF.

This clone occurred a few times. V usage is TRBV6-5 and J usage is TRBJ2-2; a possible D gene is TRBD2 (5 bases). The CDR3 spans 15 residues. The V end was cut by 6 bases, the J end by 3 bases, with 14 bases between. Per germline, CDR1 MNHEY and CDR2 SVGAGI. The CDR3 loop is CASRIGDSDTGELFF. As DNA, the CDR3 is TGTGCCAGCAGAATCGGGGATTCGGACACCGGGGAGCTGTTTTTT.

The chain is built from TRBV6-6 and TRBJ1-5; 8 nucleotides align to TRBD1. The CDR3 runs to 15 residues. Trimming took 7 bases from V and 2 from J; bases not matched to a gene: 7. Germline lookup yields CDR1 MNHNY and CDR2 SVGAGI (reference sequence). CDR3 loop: CASIAPGQGNQPQHF. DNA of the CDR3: TGTGCCAGCATCGCACCGGGACAGGGCAATCAGCCCCAGCATTTT.